This TCR beta chain was retrieved from a study of OX40 agonist ivuxolimab in advanced cancers. About the research overall: Ivuxolimab doses were 0.01, 0.1, 0.3, 1.5, 3 or 10 mg/kg every 2 weeks. Points from the study as a whole: The authors also found low normalized T-cell clonal expansion in some nonresponders.

About this clone itself: The antigen remains undetermined.

Repertoires were generated with immunoSEQ multiplex PCR, while TCRdb's copy carries only in-frame clones and drops some. The sample includes 20,000 or so clones, 60% to 85% of them seen just once. Sampling of blood occurred at baseline, cycle 4 day 1, and cycle 7 day 1. Sequences were derived from CD4+ or CD8+ T cells sorted from blood, sampled in a trial of the OX40 agonist ivuxolimab. This receptor was taken from an adult with an advanced solid tumor such as melanoma, head and neck, liver or kidney cancer.

CDR3 protein: CASSSRRTYNSPLHF. In DNA form, the CDR3 reads TGTGCCAGCAGTTCAAGGAGAACCTATAATTCACCCCTCCACTTT. The rearrangement links TRBV27 to TRBJ1-6; unclear D gene. Deletions cut 4 bases from V and 2 bases from J, with 9 bases between. The CDR3 runs to 15 residues. Germline V CDR1 and CDR2: MNHEY, SMNVEV (reference sequence).